Listed below are T cell receptor beta chains from one sample, sequenced in a study of cytomegalovirus exposure and HLA in healthy donors. TCRdb's table, derived via immunoSEQ multiplex PCR, lists solely in-frame clones and lacks some. The sample has around 180,000 clones, approximately 81% seen once. Sequencing input: PBMCs. The receptors here all came from a boy between 2 and 15 years old in good health and CMV-seronegative. The CDR3 runs from the conserved cysteine through the conserved F or W. A D gene is named only where the DNA matches it firmly.

v_gene	d_gene	j_gene	CDR3aa
TRBV5-6	TRBD2	TRBJ2-4	CASQREGKSKNIQYF
TRBV7-9	TRBD2	TRBJ2-1	CASSLRKKRGAGNEQFF
TRBV4-1	TRBD1	TRBJ1-5	CASSQTGAGQPQHF
TRBV11-2	NA	TRBJ2-6	CASSLGWRAGANVLTF
TRBV6-5	TRBD2	TRBJ2-1	CASSYIAGGFNEQFF
TRBV28	TRBD1	TRBJ2-5	CASSIGTEQETQYF
TRBV9	TRBD1	TRBJ1-2	CASSVDRGTYTF
TRBV6-6	TRBD1	TRBJ2-3	CASSYSTGMLTDTQYF
TRBV5-1	TRBD1	TRBJ1-6	CASSLWDRNSPLHF
TRBV5-6	NA	TRBJ2-3	CASSIAPSSSDTQYF
TRBV27	NA	TRBJ1-1	CASSLGRVTEAFF
TRBV5-4	NA	TRBJ2-2	CASSLVRAANTGELFF
TRBV6-5	TRBD1	TRBJ1-4	CASSFTGGFNEKLFF
TRBV10-1	NA	TRBJ1-6	CASSERQLNSPLHF
TRBV2	NA	TRBJ1-1	CASSQTENMNTEAFF
TRBV5-1	TRBD1	TRBJ1-4	CASSWKGALGEKLFF
TRBV7-6	NA	TRBJ2-2	CASSLPRSRGTGELFF
TRBV18	NA	TRBJ1-4	CASSQLSSNEKLFF
TRBV9	TRBD2	TRBJ2-1	CASSVEFAGEEFF
TRBV5-6	NA	TRBJ2-7	CASSLGQASSYEQYF
TRBV6-6	TRBD1	TRBJ1-5	CASSRDRAYSNQPQHF
TRBV6-6	NA	TRBJ1-2	CASRGGAYGYTF
TRBV7-8	NA	TRBJ1-4	CASRKEAYEKLFF
TRBV30	NA	TRBJ1-5	CAWSEAGNGQPQHF
TRBV30	NA	TRBJ1-4	CAWARGWEKLFF
TRBV28	TRBD1	TRBJ1-5	CATRTGGGQPQHF
TRBV5-4	TRBD1	TRBJ1-4	CASSSGQGPNEKLFF
TRBV6-6	TRBD1	TRBJ1-5	CASSLDRGSQPQHF
TRBV27	NA	TRBJ2-5	CASSPGIPHETQYF
TRBV6-5	NA	TRBJ1-1	CASSESRLNTEAFF
TRBV28	NA	TRBJ1-4	CASKRPLYTNEKLFF
TRBV18	TRBD1	TRBJ1-5	CASSPGPDRVNQPQHF
TRBV19	NA	TRBJ1-1	CASSMRGMNTEAFF
TRBV29-1	NA	TRBJ1-4	CSVGIGGTNEKLFF
TRBV6-4	TRBD1	TRBJ2-3	CASSLTGFPTDTQYF
TRBV5-5	NA	TRBJ2-1	CASSLGWEREQFF